The source of this TCR beta chain is a study of CD8+ T cells in alopecia areata (dated 2018 in TCRdb). Background for the entire study: Treated patients were enrolled in an open-label pilot trial of oral tofacitinib, 5 to 10 mg twice daily, for moderate-to-severe alopecia areata. Patients received tofacitinib for 6 to 18 months and were then followed off drug for 6 months to check for delayed response and recurrence. For the treated patients, the SALT score, which quantifies what percentage of scalp surface area is affected, served as the measure of disease severity. High-throughput TCRbeta sequencing was used to examine T cell clonal expansion in alopecia areata in both the C3H/HeJ mouse model and human patients. On the human side, TCRbeta sequencing was run on scalp tissue and on sorted CD4+ and CD8+ peripheral blood T cells from healthy controls and from alopecia areata patients with either patchy or totalis/universalis disease. Tofacitinib-treated patients had biopsies at baseline and at 4 and 24 weeks of treatment, with a later scalp biopsy in several patients. Scalp clonality was compared among normal scalp (n=4), patchy alopecia areata scalp (n=8), and alopecia totalis/universalis scalp (n=8). RNA came from the PAXgene miRNA kit for fixed scalp, the miRNeasy kit for PBMCs, and the RNeasy kit for mouse skin. immunoSEQ multiplex PCR using 35 Vbeta forward primers and 13 Jbeta reverse primers was used to amplify TCRbeta CDR3 regions. Results the study describes overall, beyond this receptor: Shared TCR sequences between patients were less evident than in mice, which may be partly attributable to HLA diversity in the patient population. Compared with normal scalp, lesional scalp, particularly in alopecia totalis/universalis, had higher clonality and more expanded CD8+ clones, which suggests antigenic drive. Tofacitinib significantly lowered scalp clonality and the number of expanded CD8+ clones among the top 100 scalp clones. Because the treated cohort was small and had just a single nonresponder, larger studies are needed to establish links between baseline CD8+ expansion and response. Unlike mouse skin, which is dominated by gammadelta T cells, normal human skin has resident alphabeta T cells that are also sequenced, and this complicates analysis of the scalp TCR repertoire. During tofacitinib treatment, many expanded lesional clones remained in scalp and blood, and this persistence may partly explain relapse after treatment is stopped.

After removal of 5 bases from V and 10 bases from J, the junction retains 11 bases not matched to a gene. Taken from the germline V gene, the CDR1 and CDR2 loops are SGHVS and FNYEAQ. Counted from cysteine to phenylalanine, this CDR3 has 14 amino acids. Left in the record is the CDR3 DNA by itself, 42 bases read in frame from the first base. The time point label, read with the paper, signifies: approximately 4 weeks on oral tofacitinib. This specimen's treatment or condition label, interpreted: oral pan-JAK inhibitor, 5-10 mg twice daily. Peripheral blood and lesional scalp punch biopsies were obtained from patients with alopecia areata. PBMCs were isolated by density centrifugation and stained for CD3, CD4 and CD8, after which CD4+ and CD8+ T cells were sorted on a FACSAria. Notes on this clone: This clone's antigen is unknown. No much larger clone is present one base from it, and per-base qualities are unavailable.

Receptors were amplified or captured by the immunoSEQ multiplex PCR assay. RNA was extracted from all samples and reverse transcribed into cDNA, which served as template for TCR sequencing. SuperScript III was used to make first-strand cDNA, primed with a 2:1 mix of oligo-dT and random hexamers. A synthetic immune receptor repertoire was used to assess amplification bias, and residual bias was removed computationally. The original methods were these. Raw reads were preprocessed for error removal, and CDR3 was defined according to IMGT conventions as running from the conserved cysteine to phenylalanine. Clonality was computed by normalizing Shannon entropy by log2 of the number of productive unique TCRs and subtracting the result from 1. Whether scalp clones were CD4 or CD8 was inferred by matching scalp TCRbeta sequences against CD4 and CD8 repertoires sorted from blood. TCRdb retrieved this table from immuneACCESS and kept in-frame rearrangements only. Not all clones are present; in checked studies, unresolved V genes account for under half, and no reason is known for the remainder. V and J calls and clone size are those listed in that table; D and trimming were worked out from the DNA. The sample table lists about 140,000 clones, approximately 85% of them with a count of one. The ten largest clonotypes hold roughly 25% of the sample.

Sequenced here: CD8+ T cells sorted from blood, sampled at week 4, from a patient treated with tofacitinib. The chain links TRBV7-6 with TRBJ2-7; 10 bases in between match TRBD1. This receptor was taken from a human donor with alopecia areata. Here is the DNA: TGTGCCAGCAGCCCCACAACCGGGACAGGGGCCCAGTACTTC. The resulting protein is CASSPTTGTGAQYF. Supplemented by the reference TRBV7-6 and TRBJ2-7 proteins around the CDR3, the complete variable domain is GAGVSQSPRYKVTKRGQDVALRCDPISGHVSLYWYRQALGQGPEFLTYFNYEAQQDKSGLPNDRFSAERPEGSISTLTIQRTEQRDSAMYRCASSPTTGTGAQYFGPGTRLTVT.